This T cell receptor beta chain stems from a study of cytomegalovirus exposure and HLA in healthy donors. Study-wide results and caveats: For most TCR beta V segments, an earlier analysis put the productive rate at about 90% or about 30% of the time. A later analysis reportedly found fewer N-insertions in an Asian-associated ancestry cluster than the roughly 670-donor mean. In a later analysis, most CMV-associated TCR beta chains appeared HLA-restricted. Among immune exposure information, only CMV serostatus was available.

This clone came up a few times. Its antigen remains unidentified. This CDR3 is built from 15 residues. CDR1 is ENHRY and CDR2 is SYGVKD in the germline V gene. V lost 6 bases and J lost 5; bases outside the gene matches: 7. The primer mix had 60 Vbeta and 13 Jbeta primers. The table came from immunoSEQ multiplex PCR; TCRdb's copy has only in-frame clones and leaves some out. The sample has 50,000 to 65,000 clones; around 75% are singletons. Source material: PBMCs. The source is a woman aged 40-49 years in good health and CMV-seropositive. The J gene is TRBJ2-1, the V gene TRBV10-3; 10 nucleotides match TRBD2. The CDR3 region is CAIRRLAGGHNEQFF. CDR3 DNA sequence: TGTGCCATCAGACGACTAGCGGGCGGTCACAATGAGCAGTTCTTC.